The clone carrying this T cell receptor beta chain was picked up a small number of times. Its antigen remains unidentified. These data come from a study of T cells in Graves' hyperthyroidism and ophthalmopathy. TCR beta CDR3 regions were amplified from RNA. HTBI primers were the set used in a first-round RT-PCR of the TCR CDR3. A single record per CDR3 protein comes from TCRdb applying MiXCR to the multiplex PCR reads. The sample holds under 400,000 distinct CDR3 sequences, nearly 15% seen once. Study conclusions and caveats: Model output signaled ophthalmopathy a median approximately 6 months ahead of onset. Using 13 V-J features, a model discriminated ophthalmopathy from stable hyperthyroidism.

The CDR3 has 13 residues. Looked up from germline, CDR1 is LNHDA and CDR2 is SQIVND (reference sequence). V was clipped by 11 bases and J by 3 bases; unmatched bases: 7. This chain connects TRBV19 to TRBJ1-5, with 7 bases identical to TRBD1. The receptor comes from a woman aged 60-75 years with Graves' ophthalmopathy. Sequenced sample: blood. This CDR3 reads CAAAGGINQPQHF. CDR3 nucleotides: TGTGCCGCCGCAGGGGGGATCAATCAGCCCCAGCATTTT. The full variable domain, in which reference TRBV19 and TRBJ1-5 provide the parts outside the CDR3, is DGGITQSPKYLFRKEGQNVTLSCEQNLNHDAMYWYRQDPGQGLRLIYYSQIVNDFQKGDIAEGYSVSREKKESFPLTVTSAQKNPTAFYLCAAAGGINQPQHFGDGTRLSIL.